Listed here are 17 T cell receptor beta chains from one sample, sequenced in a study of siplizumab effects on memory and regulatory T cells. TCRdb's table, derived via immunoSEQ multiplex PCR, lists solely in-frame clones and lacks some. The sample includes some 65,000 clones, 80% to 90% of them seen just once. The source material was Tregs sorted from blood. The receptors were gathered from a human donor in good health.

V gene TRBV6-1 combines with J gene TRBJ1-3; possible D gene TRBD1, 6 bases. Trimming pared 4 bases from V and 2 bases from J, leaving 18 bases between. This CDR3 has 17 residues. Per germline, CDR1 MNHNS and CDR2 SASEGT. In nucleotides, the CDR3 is TGTGCCAGCAGTGCCACCCGGGGGGCGCAGACTGGAAACACCATATATTTT. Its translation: CASSATRGAQTGNTIYF.

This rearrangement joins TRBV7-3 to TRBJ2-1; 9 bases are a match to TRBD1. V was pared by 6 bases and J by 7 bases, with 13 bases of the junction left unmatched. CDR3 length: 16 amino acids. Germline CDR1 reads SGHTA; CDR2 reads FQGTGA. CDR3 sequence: CASSLAPGQGRNEQFF. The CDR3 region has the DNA TGTGCCAGCAGTTTAGCCCCGGGACAGGGAAGAAATGAGCAGTTCTTC.

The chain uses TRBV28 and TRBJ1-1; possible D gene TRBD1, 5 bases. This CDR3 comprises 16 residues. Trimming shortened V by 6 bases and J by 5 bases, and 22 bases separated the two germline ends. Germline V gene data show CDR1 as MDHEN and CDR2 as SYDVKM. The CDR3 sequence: CASRFESGQWGTEAFF. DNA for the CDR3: TGTGCCAGCAGATTCGAGAGCGGCCAATGGGGGACTGAAGCTTTCTTT.

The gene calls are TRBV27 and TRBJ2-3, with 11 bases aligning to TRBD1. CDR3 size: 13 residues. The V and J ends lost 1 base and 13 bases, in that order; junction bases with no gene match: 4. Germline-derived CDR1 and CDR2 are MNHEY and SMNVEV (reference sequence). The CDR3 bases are TGTGCCAGCAGTTTATTGGGGACAGGGGGAGAGTATTTT. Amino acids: CASSLLGTGGEYF.

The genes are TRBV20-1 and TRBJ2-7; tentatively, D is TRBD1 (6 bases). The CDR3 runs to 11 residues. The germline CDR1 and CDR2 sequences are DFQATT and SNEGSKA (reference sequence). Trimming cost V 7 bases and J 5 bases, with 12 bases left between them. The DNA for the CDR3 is TGCAGTGGGGCAGGGGTTGACGAGCAGTACTTC. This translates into CSGAGVDEQYF.

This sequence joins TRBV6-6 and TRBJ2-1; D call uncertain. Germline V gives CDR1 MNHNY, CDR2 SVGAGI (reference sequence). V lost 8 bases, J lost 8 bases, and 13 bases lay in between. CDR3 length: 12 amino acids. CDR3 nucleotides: TGTGCCAGCGGTGAGCTGTCCCATGAGCAGTTCTTC. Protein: CASGELSHEQFF.

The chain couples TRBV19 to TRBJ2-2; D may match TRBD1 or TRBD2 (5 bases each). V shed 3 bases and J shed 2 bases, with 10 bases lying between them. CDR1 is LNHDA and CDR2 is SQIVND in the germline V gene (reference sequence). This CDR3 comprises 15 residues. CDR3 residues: CASSMGPINTGELFF. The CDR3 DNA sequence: TGTGCCAGTAGTATGGGACCAATCAACACCGGGGAGCTGTTTTTT.

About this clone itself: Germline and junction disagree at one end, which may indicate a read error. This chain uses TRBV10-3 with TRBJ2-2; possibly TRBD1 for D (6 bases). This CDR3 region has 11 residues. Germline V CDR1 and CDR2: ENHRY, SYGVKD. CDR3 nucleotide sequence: TGTGCAATCAGGGGAACCGGGGAGCTGTTTTTT. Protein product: CAIRGTGELFF.

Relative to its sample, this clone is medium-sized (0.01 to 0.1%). CDR3 loop: CASSQVPRSNEQFF. CDR3 coding DNA: TGCGCCAGCAGCCAAGTCCCTAGAAGCAATGAGCAGTTCTTC. The gene calls are TRBV4-1 and TRBJ2-1; no clear D gene. Germline CDR1 reads MGHRA; CDR2 reads YSYEKL. With 1 base removed from V and 6 bases from J, the gap between germline ends came to 10 bases. The CDR3 runs 14 residues.

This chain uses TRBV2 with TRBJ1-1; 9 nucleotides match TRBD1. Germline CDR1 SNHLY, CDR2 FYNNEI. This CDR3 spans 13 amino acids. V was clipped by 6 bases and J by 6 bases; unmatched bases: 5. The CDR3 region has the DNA TGTGCCAGCAGAGGGACAGGGAAGGCTGAAGCTTTCTTT. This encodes CASRGTGKAEAFF.

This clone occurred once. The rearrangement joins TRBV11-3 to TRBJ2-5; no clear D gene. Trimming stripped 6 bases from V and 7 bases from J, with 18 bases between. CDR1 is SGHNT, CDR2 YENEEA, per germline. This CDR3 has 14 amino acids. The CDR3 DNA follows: TGTGCCAGCAGTCTACGTGGCGGTTCAGGGACCCAGTACTTC. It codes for CASSLRGGSGTQYF.

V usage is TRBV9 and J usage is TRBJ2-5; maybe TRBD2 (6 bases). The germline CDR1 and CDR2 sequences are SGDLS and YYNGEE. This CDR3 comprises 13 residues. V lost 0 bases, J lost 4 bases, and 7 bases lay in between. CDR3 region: CASSVAGGETQYF. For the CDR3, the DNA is TGTGCCAGCAGCGTAGCCGGGGGAGAGACCCAGTACTTC.

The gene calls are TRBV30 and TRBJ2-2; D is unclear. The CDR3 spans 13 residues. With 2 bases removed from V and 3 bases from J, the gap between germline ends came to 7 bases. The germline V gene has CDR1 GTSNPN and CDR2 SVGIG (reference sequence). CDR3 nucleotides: TGTGCCTGGAGTATCGAGGACACCGGGGAGCTGTTTTTT. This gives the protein CAWSIEDTGELFF.

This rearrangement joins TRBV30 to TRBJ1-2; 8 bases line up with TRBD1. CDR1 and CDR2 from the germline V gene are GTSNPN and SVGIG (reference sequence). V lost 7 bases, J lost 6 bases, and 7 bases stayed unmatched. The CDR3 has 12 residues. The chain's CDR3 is CASHRGKDGYTF. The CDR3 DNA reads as TGTGCCTCCCACAGGGGGAAGGATGGCTACACCTTC.

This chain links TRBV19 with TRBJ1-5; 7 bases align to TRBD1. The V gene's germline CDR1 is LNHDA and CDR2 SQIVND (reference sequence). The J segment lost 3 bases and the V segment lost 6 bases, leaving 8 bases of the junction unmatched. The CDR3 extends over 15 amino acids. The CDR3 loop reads CASRTQGPDNQPQHF. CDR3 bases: TGTGCCAGTAGGACACAGGGGCCCGACAATCAGCCCCAGCATTTT.

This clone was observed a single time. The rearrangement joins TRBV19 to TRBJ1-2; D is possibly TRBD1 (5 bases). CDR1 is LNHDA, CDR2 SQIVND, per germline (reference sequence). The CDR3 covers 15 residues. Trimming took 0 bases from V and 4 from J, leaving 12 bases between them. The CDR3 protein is CASSIDGGVGYGYTF. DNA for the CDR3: TGTGCCAGTAGTATAGATGGGGGAGTTGGCTATGGCTACACCTTC.

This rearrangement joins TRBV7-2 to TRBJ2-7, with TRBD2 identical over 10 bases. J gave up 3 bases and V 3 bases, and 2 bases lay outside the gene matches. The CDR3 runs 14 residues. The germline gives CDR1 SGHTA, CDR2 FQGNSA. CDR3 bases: TGTGCCAGCAGCTTGGCTAGCGGGAGCTACGAGCAGTACTTC. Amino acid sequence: CASSLASGSYEQYF.